Listed below are T cell receptor beta chains from one sample, sequenced in a study of T cell repertoires in cytomegalovirus infection. TCRdb re-derived calls from the reads in MiXCR, one entry per CDR3 protein. The sample gives roughly 130,000 distinct CDR3 sequences, roughly 9% of which show up once; 9.5% to 13% is in the top ten. The sample consisted of PBMCs. Receptor source: a human donor in good health (CMV status not recorded). Some clones in this sample may be carry-over from other donors' samples. Each CDR3 is given with its conserved first and last residue. The D gene is left open where the match is weak. Rows give clone size only sometimes, using once, few, many, or a class for an expanded clone.

D	size	V	length	J	CDR3	DNA
TRBD1	many	TRBV6-1	14	TRBJ2-7	CASLFTGGKNEQYF	TGTGCCAGTCTTTTTACAGGGGGGAAAAACGAGCAGTACTTC
TRBD1	many	TRBV18	21	TRBJ2-6	CASSPTSTPGQGSSGANVLTF	TGTGCCAGCTCACCAACTTCGACTCCGGGACAGGGGTCCTCTGGGGCCAACGTCCTGACTTTC
-	-	TRBV18	11	TRBJ1-2	CASSPGEGYTF	TGTGCCAGCTCACCAGGGGAAGGCTACACCTTC
TRBD2	many	TRBV28	15	TRBJ2-1	CASSRGGLIQDEQFF	TGTGCCAGCAGTCGGGGGGGCCTTATTCAGGATGAGCAGTTCTTC
-	-	TRBV20-1	15	TRBJ2-2	CSASRPGAHTGELSF	TGCAGTGCTAGTCGGCCGGGGGCACACACCGGGGAGCTGTCTTTT
-	many	TRBV6-1	13	TRBJ1-2	CASSSHSVSGYTF	TGTGCCAGCAGTTCCCACAGTGTGTCGGGCTACACCTTC
-	many	TRBV2	14	TRBJ2-5	CASSGNRQVETQYF	TGTGCCAGCAGTGGGAACCGACAGGTGGAGACCCAGTACTTC
-	few	TRBV20-1	14	TRBJ2-5	CSAGGPVEGETQYF	TGCAGTGCTGGGGGACCTGTTGAGGGAGAGACCCAGTACTTC
TRBD2	-	TRBV9	15	TRBJ2-3	CASSAAGTSRDTQYF	TGTGCCAGCAGCGCCGCCGGGACTAGCAGGGATACGCAGTATTTT
-	few	TRBV6-6	12	TRBJ1-2	CASSYSNYGYTF	TGTGCCAGCAGCTACTCTAACTATGGCTACACCTTC
TRBD2	many	TRBV7-2	16	TRBJ2-3	CASSLAGGGSTDTQYF	TGTGCCAGCAGCTTAGCAGGCGGGGGGTCCACAGATACGCAGTATTTT
TRBD1	many	TRBV4-1	16	TRBJ2-7	CASSQSDRGGFYEQYF	TGCGCCAGCAGCCAATCCGACAGGGGGGGATTCTACGAGCAGTACTTC
-	few	TRBV12-3/TRBV12-4	15	TRBJ1-6	CASSLAGTADSPLHF	TGTGCCAGCAGTTTAGCCGGGACTGCTGATTCACCCCTCCACTTT
-	many	TRBV6-5	14	TRBJ1-1	CASSYMEGGTEAFF	TGTGCCAGCAGTTACATGGAGGGCGGCACTGAAGCTTTCTTT
-	many	TRBV7-2	16	TRBJ2-2	CASSFTLRANTGELFF	TGTGCCAGCAGCTTTACCCTCAGGGCAAACACCGGGGAGCTGTTTTTT
-	few	TRBV29-1	13	TRBJ2-7	CSVGTTDTYEQYF	TGCAGCGTTGGGACCACGGACACCTACGAGCAGTACTTC
TRBD2	-	TRBV25-1	13	TRBJ2-7	CASSSRGRGEQYF	TGTGCCAGCAGTTCTCGGGGGAGGGGCGAGCAGTACTTC
TRBD1	-	TRBV20-1	12	TRBJ1-2	CSATGGGYGYTF	TGCAGTGCTACAGGGGGAGGGTATGGCTACACCTTC
TRBD1	many	TRBV25-1	14	TRBJ1-4	CASSRRQGSEKLFF	TGTGCCAGCAGCAGAAGACAGGGATCTGAAAAACTGTTTTTT
-	many	TRBV28	13	TRBJ1-3	CASSLRHRDTIYF	TGTGCCAGCAGCCTCCGGCACCGGGACACCATATATTTT
TRBD1	few	TRBV7-6	15	TRBJ1-4	CASSLVGQDNEKLFF	TGTGCCAGCAGCTTAGTTGGACAGGATAATGAAAAACTGTTTTTT
-	many	TRBV12-3/TRBV12-4	13	TRBJ2-3	CASSFSGTDTQYF	TGTGCCAGCAGTTTCTCGGGTACAGATACGCAGTATTTT